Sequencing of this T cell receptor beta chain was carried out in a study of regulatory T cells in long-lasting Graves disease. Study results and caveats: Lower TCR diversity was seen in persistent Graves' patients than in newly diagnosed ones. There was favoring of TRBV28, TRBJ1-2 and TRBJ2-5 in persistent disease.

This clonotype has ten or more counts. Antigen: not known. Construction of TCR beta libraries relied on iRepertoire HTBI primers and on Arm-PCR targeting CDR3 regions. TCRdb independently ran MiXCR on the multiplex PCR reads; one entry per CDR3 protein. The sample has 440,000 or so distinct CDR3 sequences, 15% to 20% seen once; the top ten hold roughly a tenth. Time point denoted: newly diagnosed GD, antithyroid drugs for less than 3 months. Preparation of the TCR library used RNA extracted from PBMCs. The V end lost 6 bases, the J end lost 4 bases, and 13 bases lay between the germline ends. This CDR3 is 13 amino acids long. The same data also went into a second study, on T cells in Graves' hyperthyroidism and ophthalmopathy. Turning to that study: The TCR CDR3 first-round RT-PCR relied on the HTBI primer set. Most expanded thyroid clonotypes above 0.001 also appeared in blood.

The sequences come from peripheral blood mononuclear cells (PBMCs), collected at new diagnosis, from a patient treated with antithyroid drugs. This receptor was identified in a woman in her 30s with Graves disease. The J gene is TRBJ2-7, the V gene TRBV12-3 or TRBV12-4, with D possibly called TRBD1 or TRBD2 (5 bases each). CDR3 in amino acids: CASSPGRGYEQYF. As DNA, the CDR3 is TGTGCCAGCAGCCCAGGGCGAGGGTACGAGCAGTACTTC.